The T cell receptor (beta chain) under discussion was sequenced for a study of blood T cell repertoires in COVID-19. In the study overall: The samples span acute and convalescent COVID-19 from the United States, Italy and Spain.

Authors' analysis steps: By means of reference gene primer amplification, nucleated cell counts were estimated. Measured with immunoSEQ multiplex PCR; TCRdb has only the in-frame clones, and not every one. That table gives V, J and clone size, and the DNA gave D and trimming. Found here are around 170,000 clones, 86% of them singletons; the top ten hold less than 3.5%. Trimming stripped 2 bases from V and 2 bases from J, with 10 bases between. Germline CDR1 is SNHLY and CDR2 is FYNNEI. This CDR3 has 16 amino acids. This clone appeared a single time. J is TRBJ1-6 and V is TRBV2; the D gene is possibly TRBD1 (5 bases). The source is a young woman with active or convalescent COVID-19. The specimen was peripheral blood. This chain's CDR3 is CASSERQPTYNSPLHF. Here the CDR3 DNA reads TGTGCCAGCAGTGAAAGACAGCCCACCTATAATTCACCCCTCCACTTT.